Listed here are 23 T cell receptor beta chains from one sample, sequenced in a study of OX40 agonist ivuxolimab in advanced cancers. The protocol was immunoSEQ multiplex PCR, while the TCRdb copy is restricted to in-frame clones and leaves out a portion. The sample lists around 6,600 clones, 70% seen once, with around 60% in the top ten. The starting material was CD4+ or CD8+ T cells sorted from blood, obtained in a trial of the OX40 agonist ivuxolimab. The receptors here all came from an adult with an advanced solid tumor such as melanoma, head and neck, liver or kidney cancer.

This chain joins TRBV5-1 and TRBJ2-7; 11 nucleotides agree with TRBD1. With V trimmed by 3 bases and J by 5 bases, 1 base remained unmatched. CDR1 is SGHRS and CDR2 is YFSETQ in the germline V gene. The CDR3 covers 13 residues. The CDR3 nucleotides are TGCGCCAGCAGCTGGACAGGGGGCAACGAGCAGTACTTC. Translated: CASSWTGGNEQYF.

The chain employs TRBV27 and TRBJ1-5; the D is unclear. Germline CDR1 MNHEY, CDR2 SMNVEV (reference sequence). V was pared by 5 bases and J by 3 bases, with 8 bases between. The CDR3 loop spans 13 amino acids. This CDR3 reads CASSLGFNQPQHF. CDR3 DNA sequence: TGTGCCAGCAGTCTGGGTTTCAATCAGCCCCAGCATTTT.

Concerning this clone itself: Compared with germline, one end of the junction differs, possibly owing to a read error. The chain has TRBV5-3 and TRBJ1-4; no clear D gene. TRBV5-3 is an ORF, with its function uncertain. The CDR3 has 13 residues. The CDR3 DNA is TGTGCCAGCAGCTTGGTCCGCCGTGAAAAACTGTTTTTT. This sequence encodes CASSLVRREKLFF.

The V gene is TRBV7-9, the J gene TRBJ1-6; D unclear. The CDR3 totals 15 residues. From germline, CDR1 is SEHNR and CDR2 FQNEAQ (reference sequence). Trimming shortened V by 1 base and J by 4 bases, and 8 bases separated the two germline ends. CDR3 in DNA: TGTGCCAGCAGCTTAGTGGATGCGTATAATTCACCCCTCCACTTT. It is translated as CASSLVDAYNSPLHF.

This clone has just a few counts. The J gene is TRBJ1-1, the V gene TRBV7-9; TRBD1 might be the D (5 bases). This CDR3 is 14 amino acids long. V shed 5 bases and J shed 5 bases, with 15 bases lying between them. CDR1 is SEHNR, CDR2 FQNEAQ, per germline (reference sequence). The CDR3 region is CASSVTLGETEAFF. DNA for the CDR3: TGTGCCAGCAGCGTAACCCTGGGGGAAACTGAAGCTTTCTTT.

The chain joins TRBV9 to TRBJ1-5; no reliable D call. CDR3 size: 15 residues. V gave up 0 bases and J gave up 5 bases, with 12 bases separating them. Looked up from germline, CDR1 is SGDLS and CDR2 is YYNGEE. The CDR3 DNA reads TGTGCCAGCAGCGTAGAAGGAAGAGATGATCAGCCCCAGCATTTT. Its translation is CASSVEGRDDQPQHF.

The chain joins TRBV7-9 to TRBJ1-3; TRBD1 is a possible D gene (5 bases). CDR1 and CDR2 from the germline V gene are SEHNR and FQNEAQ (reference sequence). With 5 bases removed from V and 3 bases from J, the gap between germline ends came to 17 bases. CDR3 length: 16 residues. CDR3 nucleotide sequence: TGTGCCAGCAGCCCCCCCGAAAGGGGAAGTGGAAACACCATATATTTT. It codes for CASSPPERGSGNTIYF.

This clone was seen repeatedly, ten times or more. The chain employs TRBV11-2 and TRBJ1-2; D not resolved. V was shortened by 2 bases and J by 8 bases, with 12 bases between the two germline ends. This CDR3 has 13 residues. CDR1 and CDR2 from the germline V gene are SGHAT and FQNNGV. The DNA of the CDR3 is TGTGCCAGCAGCTTACAGAGGGAAGGAGGCTACACCTTC. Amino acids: CASSLQREGGYTF.

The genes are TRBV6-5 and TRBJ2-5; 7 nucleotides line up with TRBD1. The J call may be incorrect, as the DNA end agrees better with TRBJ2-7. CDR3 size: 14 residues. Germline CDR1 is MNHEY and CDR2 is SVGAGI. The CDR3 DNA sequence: TGTGCCAGCCGAACTACAGGGGACGACTACGAGCAGTACTTC. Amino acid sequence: CASRTTGDDYEQYF.

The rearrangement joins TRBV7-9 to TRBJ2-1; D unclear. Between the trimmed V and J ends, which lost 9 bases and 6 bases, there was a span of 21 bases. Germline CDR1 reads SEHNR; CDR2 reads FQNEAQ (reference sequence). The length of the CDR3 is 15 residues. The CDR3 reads CASYLGLQGGNEQFF. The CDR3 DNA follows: TGTGCCAGTTACCTAGGGCTACAAGGCGGCAATGAGCAGTTCTTC.

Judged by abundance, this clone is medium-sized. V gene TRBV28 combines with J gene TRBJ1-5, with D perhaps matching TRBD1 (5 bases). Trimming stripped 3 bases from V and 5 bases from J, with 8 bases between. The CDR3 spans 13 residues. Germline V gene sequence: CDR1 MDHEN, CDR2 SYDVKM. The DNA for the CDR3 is TGTGCCAGCAGTTTCCAGGGTTATCAGCCCCAGCATTTT. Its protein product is CASSFQGYQPQHF.

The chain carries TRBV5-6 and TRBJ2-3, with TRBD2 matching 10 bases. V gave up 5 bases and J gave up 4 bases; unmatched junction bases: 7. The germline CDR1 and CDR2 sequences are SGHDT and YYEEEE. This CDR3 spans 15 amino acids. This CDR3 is CASSPSSGGADTQYF. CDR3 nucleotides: TGTGCCAGCAGTCCGTCGAGCGGGGGGGCAGATACGCAGTATTTT. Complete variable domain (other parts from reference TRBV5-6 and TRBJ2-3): DAGVTQSPTHLIKTRGQQVTLRCSPKSGHDTVSWYQQALGQGPQFIFQYYEEEERQRGNFPDRFSGHQFPNYSSELNVNALLLGDSALYLCASSPSSGGADTQYFGPGTRLTVL.

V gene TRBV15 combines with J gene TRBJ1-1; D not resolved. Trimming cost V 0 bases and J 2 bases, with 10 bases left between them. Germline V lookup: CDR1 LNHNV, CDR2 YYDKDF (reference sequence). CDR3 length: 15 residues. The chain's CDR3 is CATSRDIGSNTEAFF. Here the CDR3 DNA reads TGTGCCACCAGCAGAGATATCGGCAGCAACACTGAAGCTTTCTTT.

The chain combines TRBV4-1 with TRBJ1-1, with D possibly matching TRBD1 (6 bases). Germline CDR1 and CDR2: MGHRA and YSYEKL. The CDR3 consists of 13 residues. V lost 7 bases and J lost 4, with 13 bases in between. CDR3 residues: CASKPGASTEAFF. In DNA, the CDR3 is TGCGCCAGCAAGCCAGGGGCCAGCACTGAAGCTTTCTTT.

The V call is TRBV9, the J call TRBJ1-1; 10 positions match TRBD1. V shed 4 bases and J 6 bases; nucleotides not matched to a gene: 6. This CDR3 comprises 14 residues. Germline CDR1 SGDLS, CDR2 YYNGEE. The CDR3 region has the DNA TGTGCCAGCAGCCCTCGACAGGGGGCAGCTGAAGCTTTCTTT. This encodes CASSPRQGAAEAFF.

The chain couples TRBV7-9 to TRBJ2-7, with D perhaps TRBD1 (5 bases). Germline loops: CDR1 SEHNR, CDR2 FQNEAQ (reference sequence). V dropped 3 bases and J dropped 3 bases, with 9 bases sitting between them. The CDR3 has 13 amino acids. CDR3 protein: CASSFDSRYEQYF. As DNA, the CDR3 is TGTGCCAGCAGCTTCGACAGCCGCTACGAGCAGTACTTC.

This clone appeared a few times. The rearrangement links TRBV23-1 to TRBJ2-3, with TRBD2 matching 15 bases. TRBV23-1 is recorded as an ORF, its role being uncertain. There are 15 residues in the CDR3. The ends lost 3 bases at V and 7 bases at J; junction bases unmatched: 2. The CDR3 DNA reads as TGCGCCAGCAGTCACGGACTAGCGGGGGGGAATACGCAGTATTTT. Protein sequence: CASSHGLAGGNTQYF.

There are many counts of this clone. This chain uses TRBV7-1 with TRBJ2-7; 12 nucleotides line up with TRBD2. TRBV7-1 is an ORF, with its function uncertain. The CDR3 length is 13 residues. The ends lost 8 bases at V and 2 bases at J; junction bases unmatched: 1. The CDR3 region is CASSSGGAYEQYF. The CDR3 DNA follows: TGTGCCAGCTCTAGCGGGGGGGCCTACGAGCAGTACTTC.

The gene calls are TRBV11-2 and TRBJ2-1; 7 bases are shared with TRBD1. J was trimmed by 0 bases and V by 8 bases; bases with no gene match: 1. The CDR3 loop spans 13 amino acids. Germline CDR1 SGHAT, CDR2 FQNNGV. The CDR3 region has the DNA TGTGCCAGCGGGGACAGCTCCTACAATGAGCAGTTCTTC. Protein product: CASGDSSYNEQFF. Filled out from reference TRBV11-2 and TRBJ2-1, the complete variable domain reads EAGVAQSPRYKIIEKRQSVAFWCNPISGHATLYWYQQILGQGPKLLIQFQNNGVVDDSQLPKDRFSAERLKGVDSTLKIQPAKLEDSAVYLCASGDSSYNEQFFGPGTRLTVL.

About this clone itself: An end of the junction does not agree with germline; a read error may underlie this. The CDR3: CASSLAARRPQHF. CDR3 nucleotides: TGTGCCAGCAGTTTAGCCGCGAGACGGCCCCAGCATTTT. This chain connects TRBV7-9 to TRBJ1-5; D gene ambiguous. Looked up from germline, CDR1 is SEHNR and CDR2 is FQNEAQ (reference sequence). The CDR3 is 13 amino acids. The variable domain in full, completed from reference TRBV7-9 and TRBJ1-5, reads DTGVSQNPRHKITKRGQNVTFRCDPISEHNRLYWYRQTLGQGPEFLTYFQNEAQLEKSRLLSDRFSAERPKGSFSTLEIQRTEQGDSAMYLCASSLAARRPQHFGDGTRLSIL.

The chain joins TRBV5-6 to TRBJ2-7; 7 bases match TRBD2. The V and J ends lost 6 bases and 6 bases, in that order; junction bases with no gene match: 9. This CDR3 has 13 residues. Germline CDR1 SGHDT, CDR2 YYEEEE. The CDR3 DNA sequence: TGTGCCAGCACTGGGGGGAGGGGAGGCGAGCAGTACTTC. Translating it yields CASTGGRGGEQYF.

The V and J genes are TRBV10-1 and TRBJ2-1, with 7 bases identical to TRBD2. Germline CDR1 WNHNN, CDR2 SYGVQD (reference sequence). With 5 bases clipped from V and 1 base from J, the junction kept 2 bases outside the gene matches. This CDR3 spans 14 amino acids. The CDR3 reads CASSRRESYNEQFF. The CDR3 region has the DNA TGCGCCAGCAGTCGGCGGGAGTCCTACAATGAGCAGTTCTTC.

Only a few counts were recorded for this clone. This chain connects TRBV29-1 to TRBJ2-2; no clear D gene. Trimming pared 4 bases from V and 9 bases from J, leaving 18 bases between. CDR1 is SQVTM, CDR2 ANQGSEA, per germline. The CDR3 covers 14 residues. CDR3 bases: TGCAGCGTTGTGTCTGCGGACGGATACCGGGAGCTGTTTTTT. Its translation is CSVVSADGYRELFF.